The subject of this entry is one TCR beta chain. The CDR3 sequence is 13 residues long. V was pared by 5 bases and J by 2 bases, with 10 bases between. CDR1 is MNHNY, CDR2 SVGAGI, per germline (reference sequence). This entry belongs to a study of blood T cell repertoires in COVID-19. Clones were sequenced by immunoSEQ multiplex PCR, and TCRdb holds only the in-frame ones, with some missing. There are 150,000 to 200,000 clones in the sample; about four fifths occur only once, and 11% lies in the top ten. Sequenced input: peripheral blood. This TCR was recovered from a man between 60 and 75 years old with active or convalescent COVID-19. This sequence joins TRBV6-6 and TRBJ2-7; perhaps TRBD2 as D (6 bases). In DNA form, the CDR3 reads TGTGCCAGCAGTGCCGGAGGGCCCTACGAGCAGTACTTC. As protein: CASSAGGPYEQYF.